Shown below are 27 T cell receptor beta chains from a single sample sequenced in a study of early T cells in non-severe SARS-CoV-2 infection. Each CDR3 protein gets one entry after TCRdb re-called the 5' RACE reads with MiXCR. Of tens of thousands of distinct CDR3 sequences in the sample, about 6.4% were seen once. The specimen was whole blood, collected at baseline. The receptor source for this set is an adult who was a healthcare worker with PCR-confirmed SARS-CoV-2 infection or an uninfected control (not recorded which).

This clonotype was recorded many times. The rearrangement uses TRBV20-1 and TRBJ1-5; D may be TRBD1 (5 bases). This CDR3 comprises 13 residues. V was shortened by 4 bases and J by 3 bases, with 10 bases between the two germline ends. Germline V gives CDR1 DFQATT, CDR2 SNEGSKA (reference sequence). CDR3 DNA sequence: TGCAGTGCTACCCGGGACGTCAATCAGCCCCAGCATTTT. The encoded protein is CSATRDVNQPQHF.

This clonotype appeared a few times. This chain's CDR3 is CASRQTGTSGHNEQFF. In DNA form, the CDR3 reads TGTGCCAGTAGGCAGACCGGGACTAGCGGTCACAATGAGCAGTTCTTC. The V and J genes are TRBV19 and TRBJ2-1, with 11 bases aligning to TRBD2. Germline V gene lookup returns CDR1 LNHDA and CDR2 SQIVND (reference sequence). Trimming removed 6 bases from V and 5 bases from J; junction bases left unmatched: 9. The CDR3 sequence is 16 residues long.

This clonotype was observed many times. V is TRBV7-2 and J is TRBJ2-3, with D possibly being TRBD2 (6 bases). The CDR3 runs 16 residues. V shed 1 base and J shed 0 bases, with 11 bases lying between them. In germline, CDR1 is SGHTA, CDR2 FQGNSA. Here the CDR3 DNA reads TGTGCCAGCAGCTTAGTTGGGCGGGGTAGCACAGATACGCAGTATTTT. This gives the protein CASSLVGRGSTDTQYF.

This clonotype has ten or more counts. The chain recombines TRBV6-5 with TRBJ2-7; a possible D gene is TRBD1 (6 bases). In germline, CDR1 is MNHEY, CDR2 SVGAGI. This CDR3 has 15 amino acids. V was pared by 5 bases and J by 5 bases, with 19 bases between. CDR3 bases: TGTGCCAGCAGTCCGACCTACTCCAGGGGCCACGAGCAGTACTTC. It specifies CASSPTYSRGHEQYF.

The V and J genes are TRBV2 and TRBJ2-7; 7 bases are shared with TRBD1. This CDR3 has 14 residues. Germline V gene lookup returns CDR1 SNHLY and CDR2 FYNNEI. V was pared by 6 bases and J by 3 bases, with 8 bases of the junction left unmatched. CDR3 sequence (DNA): TGTGCCAGCAGCCTACAGGGGTTTTACTACGAGCAGTACTTC. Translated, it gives CASSLQGFYYEQYF. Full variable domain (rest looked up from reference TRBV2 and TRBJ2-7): EPEVTQTPSHQVTQMGQEVILRCVPISNHLYFYWYRQILGQKVEFLVSFYNNEISEKSEIFDDQFSVERPDGSNFTLKIRSTKLEDSAMYFCASSLQGFYYEQYFGPGTRLTVT.

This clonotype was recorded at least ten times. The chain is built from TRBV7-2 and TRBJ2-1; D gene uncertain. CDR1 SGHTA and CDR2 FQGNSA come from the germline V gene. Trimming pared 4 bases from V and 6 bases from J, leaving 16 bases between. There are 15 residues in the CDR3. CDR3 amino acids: CASSYEPFARNEQFF. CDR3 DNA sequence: TGTGCCAGCAGCTATGAGCCGTTCGCCCGCAATGAGCAGTTCTTC. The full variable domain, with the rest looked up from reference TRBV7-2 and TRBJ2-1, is GAGVSQSPSNKVTEKGKDVELRCDPISGHTALYWYRQSLGQGLEFLIYFQGNSAPDKSGLPSDRFSAERTGGSVSTLTIQRTQQEDSAVYLCASSYEPFARNEQFFGPGTRLTVL.

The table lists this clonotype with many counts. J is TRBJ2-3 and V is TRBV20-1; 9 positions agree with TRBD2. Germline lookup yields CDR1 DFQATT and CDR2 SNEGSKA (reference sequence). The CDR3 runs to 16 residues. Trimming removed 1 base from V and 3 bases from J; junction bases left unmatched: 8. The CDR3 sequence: CSARVAGGYGTDTQYF. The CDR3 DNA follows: TGCAGTGCTAGAGTGGCGGGGGGGTATGGGACAGATACGCAGTATTTT.

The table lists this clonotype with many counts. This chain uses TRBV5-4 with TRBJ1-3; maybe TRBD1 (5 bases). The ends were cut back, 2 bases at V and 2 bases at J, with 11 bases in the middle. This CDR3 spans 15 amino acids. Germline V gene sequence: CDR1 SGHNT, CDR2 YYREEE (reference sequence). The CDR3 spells CASSLYDSAGNTIYF. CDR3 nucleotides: TGTGCCAGCAGCTTATATGACAGCGCTGGAAACACCATATATTTT.

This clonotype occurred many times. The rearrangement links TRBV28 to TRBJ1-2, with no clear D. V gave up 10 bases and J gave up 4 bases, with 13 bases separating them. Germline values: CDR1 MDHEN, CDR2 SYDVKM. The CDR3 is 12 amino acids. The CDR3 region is CATSETRYGYTF. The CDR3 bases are TGTGCCACTTCGGAGACCCGCTATGGCTACACCTTC.

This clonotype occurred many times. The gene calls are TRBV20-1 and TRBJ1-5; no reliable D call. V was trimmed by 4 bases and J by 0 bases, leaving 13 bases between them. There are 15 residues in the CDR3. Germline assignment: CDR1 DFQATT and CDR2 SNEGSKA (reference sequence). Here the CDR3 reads CSATPAAASNQPQHF. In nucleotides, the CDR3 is TGCAGTGCTACCCCAGCGGCGGCTAGCAATCAGCCCCAGCATTTT.

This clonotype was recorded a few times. CDR3 coding DNA: TGTGCCAGCAGTCCGGAGGGGGGCCAAGAGACCCAGTACTTC. Translating it yields CASSPEGGQETQYF. The gene calls are TRBV12-3 or TRBV12-4 and TRBJ2-5; possibly TRBD1 or TRBD2 for D (6 bases each). V lost 5 bases and J 1 base, leaving 11 bases between the germline ends. There are 14 residues in the CDR3.

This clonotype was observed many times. CDR3: CASSGGALQPQHF. CDR3 sequence (DNA): TGTGCCAGCAGTGGAGGGGCCCTTCAGCCCCAGCATTTT. The V gene is TRBV2, the J gene TRBJ1-5, with D possibly TRBD1 on 5 matching bases. The V gene's germline CDR1 is SNHLY and CDR2 FYNNEI. The CDR3 length is 13 residues. V lost 4 bases and J 6 bases, leaving 10 bases between the germline ends.

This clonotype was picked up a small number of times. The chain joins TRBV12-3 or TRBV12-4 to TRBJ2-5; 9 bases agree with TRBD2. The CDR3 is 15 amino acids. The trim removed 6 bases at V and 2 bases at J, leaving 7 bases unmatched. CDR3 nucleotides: TGTGCCAGCAGGCCTCCGGGACTAGCTCAAGAGACCCAGTACTTC. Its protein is CASRPPGLAQETQYF.

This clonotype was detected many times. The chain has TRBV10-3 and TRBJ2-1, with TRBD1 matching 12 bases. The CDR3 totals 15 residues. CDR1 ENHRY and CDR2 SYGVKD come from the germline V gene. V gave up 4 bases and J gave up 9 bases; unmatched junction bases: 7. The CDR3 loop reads CAISVTGQGAGEQFF. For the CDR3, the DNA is TGTGCCATCAGTGTCACGGGACAGGGGGCCGGTGAGCAGTTCTTC.

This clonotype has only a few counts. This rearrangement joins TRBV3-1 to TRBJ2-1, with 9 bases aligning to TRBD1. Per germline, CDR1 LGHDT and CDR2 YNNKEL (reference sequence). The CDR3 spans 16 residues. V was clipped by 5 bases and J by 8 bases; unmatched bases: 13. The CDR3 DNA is TGTGCCAGCAGCAAAGGGACAGGGCAATTCTTATATGAGCAGTTCTTC. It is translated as CASSKGTGQFLYEQFF.

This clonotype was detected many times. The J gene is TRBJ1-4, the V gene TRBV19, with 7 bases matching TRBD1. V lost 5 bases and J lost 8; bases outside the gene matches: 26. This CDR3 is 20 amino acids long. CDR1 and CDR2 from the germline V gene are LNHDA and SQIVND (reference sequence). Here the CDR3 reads CASSPGGLEGRGVIREKLFF. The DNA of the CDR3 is TGTGCCAGTAGTCCGGGAGGCTTGGAGGGCAGGGGGGTGATCAGAGAAAAACTGTTTTTT. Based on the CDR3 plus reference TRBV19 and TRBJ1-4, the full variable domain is DGGITQSPKYLFRKEGQNVTLSCEQNLNHDAMYWYRQDPGQGLRLIYYSQIVNDFQKGDIAEGYSVSREKKESFPLTVTSAQKNPTAFYLCASSPGGLEGRGVIREKLFFGSGTQLSVL.

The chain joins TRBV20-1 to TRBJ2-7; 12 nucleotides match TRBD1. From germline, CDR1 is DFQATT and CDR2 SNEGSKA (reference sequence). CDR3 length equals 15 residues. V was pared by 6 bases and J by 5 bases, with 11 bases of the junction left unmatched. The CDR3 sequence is CSALAGGQGADEQYF. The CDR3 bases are TGCAGTGCCCTAGCTGGGGGACAGGGGGCTGACGAGCAGTACTTC.

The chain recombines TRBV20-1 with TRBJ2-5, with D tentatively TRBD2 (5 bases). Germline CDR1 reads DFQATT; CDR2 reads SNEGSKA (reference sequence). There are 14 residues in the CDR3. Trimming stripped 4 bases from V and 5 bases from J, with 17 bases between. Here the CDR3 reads CSATTRASSETQYF. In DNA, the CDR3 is TGCAGTGCTACCACTAGGGCGTCTTCGGAGACCCAGTACTTC.

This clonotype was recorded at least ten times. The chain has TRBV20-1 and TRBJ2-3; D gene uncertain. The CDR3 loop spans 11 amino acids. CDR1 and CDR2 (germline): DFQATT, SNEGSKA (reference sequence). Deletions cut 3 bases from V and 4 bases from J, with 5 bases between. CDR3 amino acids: CSASHPDTQYF. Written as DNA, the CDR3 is TGCAGTGCTAGTCACCCAGATACGCAGTATTTT.

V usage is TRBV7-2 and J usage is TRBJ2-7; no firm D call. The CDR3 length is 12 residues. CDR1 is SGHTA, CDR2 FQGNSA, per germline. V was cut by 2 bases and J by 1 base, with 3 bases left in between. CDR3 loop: CASSLRSYEQYF. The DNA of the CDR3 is TGTGCCAGCAGCTTAAGGTCCTACGAGCAGTACTTC.

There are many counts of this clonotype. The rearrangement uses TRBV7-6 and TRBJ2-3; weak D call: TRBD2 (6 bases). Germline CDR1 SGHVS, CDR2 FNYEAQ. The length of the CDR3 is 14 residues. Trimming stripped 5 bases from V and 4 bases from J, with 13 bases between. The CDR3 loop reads CASSNDGSPDTQYF. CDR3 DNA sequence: TGTGCCAGCAGCAATGACGGGAGCCCAGATACGCAGTATTTT.

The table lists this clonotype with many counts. CDR3 DNA: TGTGCCAGCAGCCAAACGTCGACTCCACGGGGGACCCAGTACTTC. Its protein product is CASSQTSTPRGTQYF. The rearrangement joins TRBV4-2 to TRBJ2-5; a weak D match, TRBD2 (5 bases). Looked up from germline, CDR1 is LGHNA and CDR2 is YNFKEQ. The V and J ends lost 2 bases and 7 bases respectively, with 17 bases between them. The CDR3 extends over 15 amino acids.

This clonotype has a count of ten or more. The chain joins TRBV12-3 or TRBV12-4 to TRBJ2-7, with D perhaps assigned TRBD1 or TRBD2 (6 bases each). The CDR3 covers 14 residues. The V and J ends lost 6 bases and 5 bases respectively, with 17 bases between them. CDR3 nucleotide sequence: TGTGCCAGCAGCGAGAGGGGGGCCTATCACGAGCAGTACTTC. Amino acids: CASSERGAYHEQYF.

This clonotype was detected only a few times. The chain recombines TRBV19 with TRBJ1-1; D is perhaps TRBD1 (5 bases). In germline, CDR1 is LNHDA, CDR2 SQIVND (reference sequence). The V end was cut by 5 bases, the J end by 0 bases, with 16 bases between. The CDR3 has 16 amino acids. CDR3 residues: CASSPYGGRMNTEAFF. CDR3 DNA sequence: TGTGCCAGTAGTCCCTACGGGGGGAGGATGAACACTGAAGCTTTCTTT.

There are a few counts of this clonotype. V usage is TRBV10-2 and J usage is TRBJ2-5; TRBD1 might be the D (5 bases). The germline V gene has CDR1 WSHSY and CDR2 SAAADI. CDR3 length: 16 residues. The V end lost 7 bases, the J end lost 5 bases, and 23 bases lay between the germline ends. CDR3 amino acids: CASMPQGEGERETQYF. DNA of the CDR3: TGCGCCAGCATGCCCCAGGGTGAAGGGGAAAGGGAGACCCAGTACTTC.

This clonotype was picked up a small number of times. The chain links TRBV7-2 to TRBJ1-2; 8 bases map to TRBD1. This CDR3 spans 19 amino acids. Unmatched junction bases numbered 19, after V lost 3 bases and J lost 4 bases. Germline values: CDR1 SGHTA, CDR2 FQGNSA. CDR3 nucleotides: TGTGCCAGCAGCTTGCCCTGGACAGGGCCTACTACCAATCTCTATGGCTACACCTTC. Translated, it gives CASSLPWTGPTTNLYGYTF.

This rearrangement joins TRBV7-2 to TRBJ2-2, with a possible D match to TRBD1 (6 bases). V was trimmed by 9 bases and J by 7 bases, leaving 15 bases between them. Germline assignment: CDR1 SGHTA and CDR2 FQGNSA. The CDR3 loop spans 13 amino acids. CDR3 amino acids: CASRGRGGGELFF. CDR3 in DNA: TGTGCCAGTAGGGGCAGGGGTGGCGGGGAGCTGTTTTTT.